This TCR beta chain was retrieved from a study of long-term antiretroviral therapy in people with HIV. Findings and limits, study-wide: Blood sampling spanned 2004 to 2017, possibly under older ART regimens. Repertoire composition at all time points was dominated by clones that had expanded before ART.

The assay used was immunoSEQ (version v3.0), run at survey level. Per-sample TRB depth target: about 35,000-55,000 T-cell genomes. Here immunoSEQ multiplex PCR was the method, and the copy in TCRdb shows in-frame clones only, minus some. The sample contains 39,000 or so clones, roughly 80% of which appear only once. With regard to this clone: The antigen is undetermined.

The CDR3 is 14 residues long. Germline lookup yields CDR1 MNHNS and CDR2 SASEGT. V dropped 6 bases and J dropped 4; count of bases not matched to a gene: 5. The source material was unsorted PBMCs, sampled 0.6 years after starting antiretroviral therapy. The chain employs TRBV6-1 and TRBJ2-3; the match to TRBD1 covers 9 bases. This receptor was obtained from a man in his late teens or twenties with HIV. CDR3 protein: CASRTGGKPDTQYF. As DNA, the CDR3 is TGTGCCAGCAGAACAGGGGGCAAGCCAGATACGCAGTATTTT.